This entry lists 3 T cell receptor beta chains sequenced from one sample in a study of blood T cell repertoires in COVID-19 (dated by TCRdb to 2020 to 2021). Receptor libraries were prepared by the immunoSEQ multiplex PCR assay. Imported from immuneACCESS, the table was reduced by TCRdb to in-frame sequences with V and J called. These copies leave out some clones; in studies compared against another copy, an unresolved V gene accounts for under half, and the cause of the remainder is not known. For this sample the table gives more than 150,000 clones, of which roughly 87% were detected only once. Around 2.3% of the sample goes to the ten largest clones. Material: PBMCs or T cells enriched from blood (not recorded which). The receptor source for this set is a woman younger than 45 who had recovered from COVID-19.

This clone was observed many times. The genes are TRBV6-2 or TRBV6-3 and TRBJ1-1; TRBD1 might be the D (6 bases). From germline, CDR1 is MNHEY and CDR2 SVGEGT. The CDR3 loop spans 12 amino acids. The germline V and J ends were trimmed by 6 bases and 8 bases, with 13 bases remaining between them. As DNA, the CDR3 is TGTGCCAGCAGCAGAGACAGGCGGGAAGCTTTCTTT. It specifies CASSRDRREAFF.

This clone was seen at least ten times. The chain links TRBV6-5 to TRBJ1-2, with 10 bases matching TRBD1. Trimming at V came to 6 bases and at J to 2 bases, leaving 6 bases not matched to a gene. This CDR3 is built from 15 residues. Germline V gives CDR1 MNHEY, CDR2 SVGAGI. CDR3 protein: CASRGQGDKNYGYTF. The CDR3 DNA follows: TGTGCCAGCAGAGGACAGGGGGATAAGAACTATGGCTACACCTTC.

The chain links TRBV6-2 or TRBV6-3 to TRBJ2-1, with 7 bases that match TRBD2. J lost 4 bases, V lost 2 bases, and 5 bases had no gene match. Germline lookup yields CDR1 MNHEY and CDR2 SVGEGT. The CDR3 extends over 15 amino acids. The CDR3 sequence: CASSYGRGFYNEQFF. CDR3 nucleotide sequence: TGTGCCAGCAGTTACGGGCGGGGGTTTTACAATGAGCAGTTCTTC.